This TCR beta chain was identified during a study of Graves' ophthalmopathy and Graves' hyperthyroidism. General study findings and limits: Classification of ophthalmopathy versus stable hyperthyroidism by a 13-signature model yielded under 90% sensitivity and roughly 81% specificity. Detection in blood was also observed for most expanded thyroid clonotypes above 0.001 frequency. The study's model predicted ophthalmopathy progression at over 55% sensitivity and almost 75% specificity.

Clinicians made diagnoses from clinical symptoms, serum thyroxine, TRAb, thyroid ultrasound and orbital computed tomography. This clonotype was detected ten times or more. Its antigen remains unknown. With V trimmed by 2 bases and J by 5 bases, 4 bases remained unmatched. The CDR3 is made up of 15 amino acids. CDR1 is MGHDK, CDR2 SYGVNS, per germline. RNA transcripts provided the template for amplifying TCR beta CDR3 regions. An initial RT-PCR round employing HTBI primers preceded a second-round multiplex PCR. TCRdb recomputed calls from the multiplex PCR reads with MiXCR, one row per CDR3 protein. The profile covers about 640,000 distinct CDR3 sequences, with just over 40% appearing a single time and about 3.3% taken by the ten largest.

This clonotype was sampled from an adult man with Graves' ophthalmopathy. Sequenced input: peripheral blood. The chain uses TRBV25-1 and TRBJ2-5, with 11 bases matching TRBD2. The CDR3 region is CASSERLAGRETQYF. CDR3 nucleotides: TGTGCCAGCAGTGAACGACTAGCGGGACGGGAGACCCAGTACTTC. The full variable domain, completed using reference TRBV25-1 and TRBJ2-5, is EADIYQTPRYLVIGTGKKITLECSQTMGHDKMYWYQQDPGMELHLIHYSYGVNSTEKGDLSSESTVSRIRTEHFPLTLESARPSHTSQYLCASSERLAGRETQYFGPGTRLLVL.